This T cell receptor (beta chain) derives from a study of graft-versus-host responses after intestinal transplantation listed by TCRdb under 2021. Notes on the research overall: The transplants that recipients received were multivisceral, liver-intestinal, or isolated intestinal. After intestinal transplantation, graft-versus-host and host-versus-graft alloreactive T cell clones in the graft, circulation and bone marrow were tracked using bulk TCR-beta CDR3 sequencing. Every recipient was given anti-thymocyte globulin induction, followed by about three years of maintenance tacrolimus and steroids. To identify alloreactive clones, pre-transplant mixed lymphocyte reaction products were sequenced and compared with unstimulated pre-transplant donor and recipient T cells. Instead of going to the commercial service, samples from a few later patients were sequenced in-house on an Illumina MiSeq and processed with MiXCR. The cohort enrolled 20 to 30 intestinal transplant recipients, one of whom was a retransplant, and 3 patients without pretransplant specimens were excluded. Donor T cell macrochimerism was defined as a peak of at least 4% donor T cells among recipient peripheral blood mononuclear cells. Paper-wide results and their limitations: GvH clones turned up in recipient bone marrow, with some appearing earlier in ileal mucosa or blood, a pattern consistent with an intestinal mucosal origin. Early after transplant, peak levels of circulating GvH clones were found to be associated with declines in HvG clones. The conclusions were limited by the relatively low number and heterogeneity of the intestinal transplant patients. High GvH to HvG T cell clonal ratios were observed in the allografts of patients with donor T cell macrochimerism.

The time point label, read with the paper, signifies: cells obtained before transplantation from donor or recipient. CD3+CD4+ and CD3+CD8+ populations were FACS-sorted from unstimulated pre-transplant donor and recipient cells taken from spleen or lymph nodes. Turning to this clone: Its antigen remains undetermined. No per-base quality is available; no much larger clone lies one base away.

Trimming takes 6 bases from V and 5 bases from J, and the germline ends sit 7 bases apart. Looking up the germline V gene yields CDR1 MRHNA and CDR2 SNTAGT. From the cysteine through the phenylalanine, the CDR3 covers 11 amino acids. The retained sequence is limited to the CDR3, 33 bases, with the frame set at the first base. Library preparation employed the immunoSEQ multiplex PCR assay. For most patients, genomic DNA was isolated with the Qiagen DNeasy Blood and Tissue Kit and sent frozen to Adaptive Biotechnologies for TCR sequencing. Adaptive Biotechnologies carried out high-throughput TCR-beta CDR3 sequencing of genomic DNA for most patients. Under the source paper's analysis protocol: Adaptive's ImmunoSEQ software was the source of the TCR sequencing data for about 17 patients, while a few other patients were processed with MiXCR and VDJtools. To correct CD4 versus CD8 sorting errors, any sequence found in both subsets at a frequency ratio below 5:1 was removed. CDR3 nucleotide sequences shared between donor and recipient were removed because the origin of such sequences could not be assigned. To count as alloreactive, a clone needed at least 2-fold expansion over unstimulated cells and a minimum CFSE-low frequency of 0.002% (template counts) or 0.001% (read counts). Mappable clones were those detected in sequenced pre-transplant spleen, lymph node, or MLR CFSE-low populations of the donor or recipient. Cumulative frequency of alloreactive clones was calculated as a percentage of all sequences weighted by copy number. In TCRdb, the immuneACCESS table is reduced to in-frame sequences with V and J assigned. These tables do not hold every clone; where another copy was compared, an unresolved V gene accounts for under half, and the others remain unexplained. Clone size and V and J calls were adopted from that table, with D and trimming inferred from the DNA. The sample includes some 90,000 clones, with over 80% observed a single time. Roughly 5.5% of the sample belongs to the ten largest clones.

The sample here was unstimulated CD8+ T cells sorted from spleen or lymph node cells, taken before intestinal transplant. The TCR originated in a human donor who received an intestinal transplant. The chain employs TRBV6-4 and TRBJ1-2, with the D gene uncertain. DNA sequence: TGTGCCAGCAGCTCAGGATATGGCTACACCTTC. This sequence encodes CASSSGYGYTF.